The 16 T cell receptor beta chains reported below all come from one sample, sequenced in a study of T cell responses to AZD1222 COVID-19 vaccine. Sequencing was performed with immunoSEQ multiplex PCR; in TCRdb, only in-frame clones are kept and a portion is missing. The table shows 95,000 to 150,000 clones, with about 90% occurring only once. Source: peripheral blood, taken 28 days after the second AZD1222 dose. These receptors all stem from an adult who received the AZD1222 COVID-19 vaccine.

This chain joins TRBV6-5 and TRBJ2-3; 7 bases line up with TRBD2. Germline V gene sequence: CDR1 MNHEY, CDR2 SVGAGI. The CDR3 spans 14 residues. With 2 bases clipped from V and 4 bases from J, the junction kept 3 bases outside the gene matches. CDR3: CASSYREGADTQYF. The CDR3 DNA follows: TGTGCCAGCAGTTACAGGGAGGGTGCAGATACGCAGTATTTT.

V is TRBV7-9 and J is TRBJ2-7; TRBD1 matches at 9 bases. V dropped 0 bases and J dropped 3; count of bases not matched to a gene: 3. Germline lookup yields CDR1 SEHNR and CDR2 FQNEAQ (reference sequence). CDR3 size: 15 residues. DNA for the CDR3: TGTGCCAGCAGCTTAGCGGGACAGGGTCTCTACGAGCAGTACTTC. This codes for CASSLAGQGLYEQYF.

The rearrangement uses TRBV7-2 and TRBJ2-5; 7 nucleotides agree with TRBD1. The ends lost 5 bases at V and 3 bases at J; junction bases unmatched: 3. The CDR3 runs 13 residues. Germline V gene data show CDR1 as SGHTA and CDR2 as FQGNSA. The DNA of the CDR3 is TGTGCCAGCAGCGTCACAGGGGAAGAGACCCAGTACTTC. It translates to CASSVTGEETQYF.

CDR3 amino acids: CSVGGSDSYTDTQYF. CDR3 DNA: TGCAGCGTTGGGGGCTCGGACAGCTACACAGATACGCAGTATTTT. J is TRBJ2-3 and V is TRBV29-1, with D possibly matching TRBD1 (6 bases). Germline V CDR1 and CDR2: SQVTM, ANQGSEA. The CDR3 is made up of 15 amino acids. V was pared by 4 bases and J by 2 bases, with 16 bases between.

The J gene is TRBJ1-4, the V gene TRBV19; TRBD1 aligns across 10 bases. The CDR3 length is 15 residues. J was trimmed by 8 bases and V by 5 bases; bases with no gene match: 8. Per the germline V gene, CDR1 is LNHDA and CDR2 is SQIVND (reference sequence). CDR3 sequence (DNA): TGTGCCAGTAGTTCCCTGACAGGGGGCCAGGAAAAACTGTTTTTT. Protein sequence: CASSSLTGGQEKLFF. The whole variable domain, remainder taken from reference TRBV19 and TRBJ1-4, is DGGITQSPKYLFRKEGQNVTLSCEQNLNHDAMYWYRQDPGQGLRLIYYSQIVNDFQKGDIAEGYSVSREKKESFPLTVTSAQKNPTAFYLCASSSLTGGQEKLFFGSGTQLSVL.

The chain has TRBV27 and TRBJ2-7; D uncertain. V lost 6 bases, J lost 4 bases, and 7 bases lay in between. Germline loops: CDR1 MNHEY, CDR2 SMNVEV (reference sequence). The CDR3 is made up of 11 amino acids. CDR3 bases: TGTGCCAGCAGGTCCGGGTACGAGCAGTACTTC. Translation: CASRSGYEQYF.

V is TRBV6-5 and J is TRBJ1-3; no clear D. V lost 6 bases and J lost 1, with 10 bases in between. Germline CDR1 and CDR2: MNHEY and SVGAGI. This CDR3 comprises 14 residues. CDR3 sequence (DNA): TGTGCCAGCAGACGAGAAAAGTCTGGAAACACCATATATTTT. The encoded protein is CASRREKSGNTIYF.

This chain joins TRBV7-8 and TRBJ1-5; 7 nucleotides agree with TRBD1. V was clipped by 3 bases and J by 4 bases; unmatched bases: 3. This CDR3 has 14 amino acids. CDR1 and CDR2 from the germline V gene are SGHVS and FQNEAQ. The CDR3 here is CASSFRQGNQPQHF. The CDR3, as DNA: TGTGCCAGCAGCTTTAGACAGGGTAATCAGCCCCAGCATTTT. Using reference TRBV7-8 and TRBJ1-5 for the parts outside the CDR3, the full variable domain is GAGVSQSPRYKVAKRGQDVALRCDPISGHVSLFWYQQALGQGPEFLTYFQNEAQLDKSGLPSDRFFAERPEGSVSTLKIQRTQQEDSAVYLCASSFRQGNQPQHFGDGTRLSIL.

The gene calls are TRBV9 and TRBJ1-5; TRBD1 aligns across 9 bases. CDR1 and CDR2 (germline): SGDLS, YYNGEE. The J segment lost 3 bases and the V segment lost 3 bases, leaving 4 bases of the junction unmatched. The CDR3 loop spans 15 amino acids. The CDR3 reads CASSAGTGTNQPQHF. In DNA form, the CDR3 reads TGTGCCAGCAGCGCCGGGACAGGGACCAATCAGCCCCAGCATTTT.

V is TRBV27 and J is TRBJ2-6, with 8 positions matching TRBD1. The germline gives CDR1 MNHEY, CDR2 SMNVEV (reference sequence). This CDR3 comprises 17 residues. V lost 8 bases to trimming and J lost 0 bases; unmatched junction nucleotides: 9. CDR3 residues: CASVGQGFYSGANVLTF. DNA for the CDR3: TGTGCCAGCGTAGGACAGGGCTTTTACTCTGGGGCCAACGTCCTGACTTTC.

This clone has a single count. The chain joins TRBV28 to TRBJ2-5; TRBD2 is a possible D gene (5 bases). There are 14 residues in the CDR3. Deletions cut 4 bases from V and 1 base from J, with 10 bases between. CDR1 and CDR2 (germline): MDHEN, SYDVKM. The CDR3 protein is CASSSGISQETQYF. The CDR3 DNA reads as TGTGCCAGCAGTTCCGGGATCTCCCAAGAGACCCAGTACTTC.

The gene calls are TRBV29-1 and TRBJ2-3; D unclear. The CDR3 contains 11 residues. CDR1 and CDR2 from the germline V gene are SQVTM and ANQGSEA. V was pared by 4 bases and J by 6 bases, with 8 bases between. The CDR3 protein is CSVVFGDTQYF. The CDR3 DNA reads TGCAGCGTTGTTTTTGGTGATACGCAGTATTTT.

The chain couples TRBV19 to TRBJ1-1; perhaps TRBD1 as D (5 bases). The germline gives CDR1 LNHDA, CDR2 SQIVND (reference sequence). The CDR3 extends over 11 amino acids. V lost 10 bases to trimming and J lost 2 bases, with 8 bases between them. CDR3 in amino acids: CATWTNTEAFF. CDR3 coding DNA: TGTGCCACCTGGACAAACACTGAAGCTTTCTTT.

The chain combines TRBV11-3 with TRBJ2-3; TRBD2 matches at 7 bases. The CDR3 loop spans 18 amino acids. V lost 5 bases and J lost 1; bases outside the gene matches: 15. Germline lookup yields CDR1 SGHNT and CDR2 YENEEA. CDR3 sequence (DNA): TGTGCCAGCAGCGAGAGAGGGCGGGAGTTATCGGGCACAGATACGCAGTATTTT. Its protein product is CASSERGRELSGTDTQYF. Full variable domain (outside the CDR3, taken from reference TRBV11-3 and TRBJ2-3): EAGVVQSPRYKIIEKKQPVAFWCNPISGHNTLYWYLQNLGQGPELLIRYENEEAVDDSQLPKDRFSAERLKGVDSTLKIQPAELGDSAVYLCASSERGRELSGTDTQYFGPGTRLTVL.

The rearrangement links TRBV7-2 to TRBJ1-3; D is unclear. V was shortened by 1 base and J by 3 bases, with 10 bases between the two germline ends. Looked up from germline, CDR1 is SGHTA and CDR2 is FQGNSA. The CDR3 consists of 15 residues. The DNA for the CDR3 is TGTGCCAGCAGCTTAGGAGGCATCTTTGGAAACACCATATATTTT. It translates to CASSLGGIFGNTIYF. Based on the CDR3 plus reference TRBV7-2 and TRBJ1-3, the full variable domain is GAGVSQSPSNKVTEKGKDVELRCDPISGHTALYWYRQSLGQGLEFLIYFQGNSAPDKSGLPSDRFSAERTGGSVSTLTIQRTQQEDSAVYLCASSLGGIFGNTIYFGEGSWLTVV.

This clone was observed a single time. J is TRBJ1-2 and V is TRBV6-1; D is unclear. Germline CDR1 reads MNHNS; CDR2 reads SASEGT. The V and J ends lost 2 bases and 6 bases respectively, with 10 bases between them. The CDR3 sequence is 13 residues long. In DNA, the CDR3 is TGTGCCAGCAGTGAACGAGAGGCAGATGGCTACACCTTC. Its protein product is CASSEREADGYTF.